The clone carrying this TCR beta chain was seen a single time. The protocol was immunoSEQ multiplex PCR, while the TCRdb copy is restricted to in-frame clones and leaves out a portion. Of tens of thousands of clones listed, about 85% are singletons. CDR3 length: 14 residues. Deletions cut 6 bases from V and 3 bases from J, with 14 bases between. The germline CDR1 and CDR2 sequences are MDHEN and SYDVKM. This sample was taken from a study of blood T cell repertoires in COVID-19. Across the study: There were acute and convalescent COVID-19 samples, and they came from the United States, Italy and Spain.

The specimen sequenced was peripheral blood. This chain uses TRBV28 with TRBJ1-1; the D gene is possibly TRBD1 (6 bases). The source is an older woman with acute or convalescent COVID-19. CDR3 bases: TGTGCCAGCAGCCCTGGACAGACCTACACTGAAGCTTTCTTT. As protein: CASSPGQTYTEAFF.